Detailed here is one T cell receptor (beta chain). What it binds is unknown. Trimming took 2 bases from V and 8 from J; bases not matched to a gene: 5. This CDR3 spans 15 amino acids. This entry is derived from a study of cytomegalovirus exposure and HLA in healthy donors. Regarding the study as a whole: A later look showed TCR association rates differing by HLA locus, highest for DRB1 and lowest for HLA-C. A later analysis reportedly found fewer N-insertions in an Asian-associated ancestry cluster than the approximately 670-donor mean.

PCR amplification relied on 60 Vbeta primers (plus 13 Jbeta primers). The assay was immunoSEQ multiplex PCR, and TCRdb's table has in-frame clones only and misses some. This specimen shows nearly 200,000 clones; the ten leading clones hold about 0.74%. This receptor was identified in a boy aged 5 to 17 in good health and CMV-seronegative. V is TRBV23-1 and J is TRBJ1-6; 8 bases map to TRBD1. TRBV23-1 is marked as an open reading frame, function uncertain. The material sequenced was PBMCs. The CDR3 DNA reads TGCGCCAGCAGTCAACCCGCAGGGGGCTATTCACCCCTCCACTTT. It specifies CASSQPAGGYSPLHF.